What follows are 5 T cell receptor beta chains derived from one specimen sequenced in a study of CD8 T cells in ankylosing spondylitis (dated by TCRdb to the late 2010s). The study at large found these results: A TCR beta motif of several highly homologous amino acid variants appeared characteristic of blood from ankylosing spondylitis patients.

The antigens of these receptors remain unknown. Library method: 5' RACE. TCRdb shows the sequencer as Illumina HiSeq 2500. TCRdb reran the public reads through fastp at Q25 and MiXCR, keeping productive beta chains. Each entry is one CDR3 protein sequence, shown with its most common DNA and genes. Counted in this sample were roughly 350,000 distinct CDR3 sequences; roughly 8% of them appeared once. 14% to 15% of the sample comes from the top ten. The source material was blood, either unsorted or a sorted T cell fraction (not recorded which). These receptors were collected from a male donor with ankylosing spondylitis.

This rearrangement joins TRBV27 to TRBJ2-1, with D possibly called TRBD1 or TRBD2 (5 bases each). The CDR3 is 16 residues long. Germline values: CDR1 MNHEY, CDR2 SMNVEV (reference sequence). V was pared by 4 bases and J by 1 base, with 14 bases between. As DNA, the CDR3 is TGTGCCAGCAGTTCACGCCGGGACGGATCCTACAATGAGCAGTTCTTC. Translation: CASSSRRDGSYNEQFF.

This clonotype was found a few times. The genes are TRBV28 and TRBJ2-1; D perhaps matches TRBD2 (5 bases). The CDR3 sequence is 15 residues long. In germline, CDR1 is MDHEN, CDR2 SYDVKM. V gave up 6 bases and J gave up 9 bases, with 21 bases separating them. CDR3 loop: CASRRPGPGWAEQFF. The CDR3, as DNA: TGTGCCAGCAGACGTCCGGGCCCGGGGTGGGCTGAGCAGTTCTTC. The whole variable domain, filled in from reference TRBV28 and TRBJ2-1, reads DVKVTQSSRYLVKRTGEKVFLECVQDMDHENMFWYRQDPGLGLRLIYFSYDVKMKEKGDIPEGYSVSREKKERFSLILESASTNQTSMYLCASRRPGPGWAEQFFGPGTRLTVL.

This clonotype was observed many times. The rearrangement links TRBV20-1 to TRBJ2-1; 8 bases match TRBD2. The CDR3 extends over 19 amino acids. Germline values: CDR1 DFQATT, CDR2 SNEGSKA (reference sequence). The trim removed 3 bases at V and 4 bases at J, leaving 20 bases unmatched. DNA for the CDR3: TGCAGTGCTAGTATAAGCGGGAGTCTTGGAGAGGGAGGGTACAATGAGCAGTTCTTC. Translating it yields CSASISGSLGEGGYNEQFF.

This chain links TRBV29-1 with TRBJ1-2; 8 bases are shared with TRBD1. The germline V gene encodes CDR1 SQVTM and CDR2 ANQGSEA. V shed 4 bases, J shed 0 bases, and the junction held 7 bases outside the gene matches. CDR3 length: 15 amino acids. The CDR3: CSVAKGQGANYGYTF. CDR3 nucleotides: TGCAGCGTTGCGAAAGGACAGGGAGCTAACTATGGCTACACCTTC.

The chain recombines TRBV5-1 with TRBJ1-1; possible D gene TRBD1, 6 bases. V shed 2 bases and J shed 3 bases, with 20 bases lying between them. CDR3 length equals 17 residues. From germline, CDR1 is SGHRS and CDR2 YFSETQ. This CDR3 is CASSFLGASFTYTEAFF. The CDR3 bases are TGCGCCAGCAGCTTCCTGGGGGCATCGTTTACGTACACTGAAGCTTTCTTT.